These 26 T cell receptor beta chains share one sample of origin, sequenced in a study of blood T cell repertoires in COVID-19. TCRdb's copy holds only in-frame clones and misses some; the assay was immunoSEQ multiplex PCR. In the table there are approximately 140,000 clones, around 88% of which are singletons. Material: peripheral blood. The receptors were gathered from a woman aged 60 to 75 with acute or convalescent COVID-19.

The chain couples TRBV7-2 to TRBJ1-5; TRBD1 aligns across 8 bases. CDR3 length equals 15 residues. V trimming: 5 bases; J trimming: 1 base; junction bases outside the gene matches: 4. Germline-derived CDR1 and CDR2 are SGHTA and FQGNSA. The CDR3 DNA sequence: TGTGCCAGCAGCGAGCGGACAGGGAGCAATCAGCCCCAGCATTTT. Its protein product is CASSERTGSNQPQHF.

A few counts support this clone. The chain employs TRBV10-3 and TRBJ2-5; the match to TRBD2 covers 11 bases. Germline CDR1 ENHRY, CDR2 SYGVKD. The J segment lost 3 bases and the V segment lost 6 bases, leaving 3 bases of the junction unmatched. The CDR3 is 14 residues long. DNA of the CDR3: TGTGCCATCAGGGCGACTAGCGGGGAAGAGACCCAGTACTTC. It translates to CAIRATSGEETQYF.

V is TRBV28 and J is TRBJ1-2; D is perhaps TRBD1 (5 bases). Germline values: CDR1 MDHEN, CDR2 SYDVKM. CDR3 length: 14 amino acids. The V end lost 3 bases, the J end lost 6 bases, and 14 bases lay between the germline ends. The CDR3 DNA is TGTGCCAGCAGTTTCGGAGGGGCGAGGGATGGCTACACCTTC. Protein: CASSFGGARDGYTF.

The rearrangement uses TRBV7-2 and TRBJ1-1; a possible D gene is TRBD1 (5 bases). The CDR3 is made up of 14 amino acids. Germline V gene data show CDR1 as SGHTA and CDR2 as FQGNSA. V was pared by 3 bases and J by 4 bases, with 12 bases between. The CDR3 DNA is TGTGCCAGCAGCTTTTCGCCAGGGCCCACTGAAGCTTTCTTT. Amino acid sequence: CASSFSPGPTEAFF.

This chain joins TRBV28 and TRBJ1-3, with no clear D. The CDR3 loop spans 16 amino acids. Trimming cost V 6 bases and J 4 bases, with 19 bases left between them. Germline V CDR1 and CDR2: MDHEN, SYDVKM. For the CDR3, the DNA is TGTGCCAGCAGCTTTCTGTCAGCCGGGAGCGGAAACACCATATATTTT. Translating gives CASSFLSAGSGNTIYF. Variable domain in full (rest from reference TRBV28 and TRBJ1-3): DVKVTQSSRYLVKRTGEKVFLECVQDMDHENMFWYRQDPGLGLRLIYFSYDVKMKEKGDIPEGYSVSREKKERFSLILESASTNQTSMYLCASSFLSAGSGNTIYFGEGSWLTVV.

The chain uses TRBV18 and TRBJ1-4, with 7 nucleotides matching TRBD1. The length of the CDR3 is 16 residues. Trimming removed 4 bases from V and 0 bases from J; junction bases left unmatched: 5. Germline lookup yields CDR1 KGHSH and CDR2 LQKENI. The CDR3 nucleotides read TGTGCCAGCTCACGGGACAGATTTGCAACTAATGAAAAACTGTTTTTT. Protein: CASSRDRFATNEKLFF.

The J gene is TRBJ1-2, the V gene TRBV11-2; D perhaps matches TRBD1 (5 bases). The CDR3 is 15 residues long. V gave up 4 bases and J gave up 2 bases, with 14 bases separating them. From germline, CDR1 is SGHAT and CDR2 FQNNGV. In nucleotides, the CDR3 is TGTGCCAGCAGCTCTACCGCGGGGCTAAACTATGGCTACACCTTC. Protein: CASSSTAGLNYGYTF.

In DNA, the CDR3 is TGCGCCAGCAGTGAGTCACAGGATCTTTACGAGCAGTACTTC. Translated, it gives CASSESQDLYEQYF. The chain carries TRBV10-2 and TRBJ2-7, with a possible D match to TRBD1 (5 bases). Germline CDR1 reads WSHSY; CDR2 reads SAAADI. CDR3 size: 14 residues. Trimming stripped 0 bases from V and 4 bases from J, with 10 bases between.

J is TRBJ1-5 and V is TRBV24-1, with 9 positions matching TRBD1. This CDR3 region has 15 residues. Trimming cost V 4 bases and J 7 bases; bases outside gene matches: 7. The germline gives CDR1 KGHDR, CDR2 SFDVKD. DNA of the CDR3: TGTGCCACCAGTGAATCGGGACAGGGTGACCAGCCCCAGCATTTT. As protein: CATSESGQGDQPQHF.

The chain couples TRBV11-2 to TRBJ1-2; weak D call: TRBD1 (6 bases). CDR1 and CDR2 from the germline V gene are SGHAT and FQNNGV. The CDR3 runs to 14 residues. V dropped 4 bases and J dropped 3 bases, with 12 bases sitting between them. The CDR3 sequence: CASSWTVEDYGYTF. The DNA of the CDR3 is TGTGCCAGCAGCTGGACAGTGGAGGACTATGGCTACACCTTC.

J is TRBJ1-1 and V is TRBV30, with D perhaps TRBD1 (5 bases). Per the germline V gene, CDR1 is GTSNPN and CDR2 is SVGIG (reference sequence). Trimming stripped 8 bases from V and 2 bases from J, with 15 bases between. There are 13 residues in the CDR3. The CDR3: CARDSGGNTEAFF. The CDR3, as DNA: TGTGCCCGGGACTCTGGGGGAAACACTGAAGCTTTCTTT.

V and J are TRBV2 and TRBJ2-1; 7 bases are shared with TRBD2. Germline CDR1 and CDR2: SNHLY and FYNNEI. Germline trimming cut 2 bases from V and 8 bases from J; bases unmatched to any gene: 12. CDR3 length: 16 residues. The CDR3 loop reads CASSEPISGVGYEQFF. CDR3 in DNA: TGTGCCAGCAGTGAACCCATAAGCGGGGTTGGTTATGAGCAGTTCTTC.

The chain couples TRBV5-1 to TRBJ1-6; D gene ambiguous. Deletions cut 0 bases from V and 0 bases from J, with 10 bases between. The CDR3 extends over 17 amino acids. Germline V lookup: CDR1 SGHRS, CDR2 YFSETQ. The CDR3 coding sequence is TGCGCCAGCAGCTTGGTCAGTGGCGGCTCCTATAATTCACCCCTCCACTTT. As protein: CASSLVSGGSYNSPLHF.

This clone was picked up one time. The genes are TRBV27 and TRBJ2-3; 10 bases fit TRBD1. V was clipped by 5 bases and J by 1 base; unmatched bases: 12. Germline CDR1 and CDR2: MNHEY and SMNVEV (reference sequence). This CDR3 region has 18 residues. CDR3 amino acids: CASSVPGQGMFGTDTQYF. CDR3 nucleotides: TGTGCCAGCAGTGTCCCGGGACAGGGGATGTTTGGCACAGATACGCAGTATTTT.

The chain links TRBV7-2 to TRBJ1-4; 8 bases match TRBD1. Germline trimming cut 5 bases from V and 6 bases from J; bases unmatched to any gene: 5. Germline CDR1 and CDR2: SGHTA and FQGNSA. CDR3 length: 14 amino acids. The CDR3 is CASSLGRGHEKLFF. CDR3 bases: TGTGCCAGCAGCCTCGGCAGGGGGCATGAAAAACTGTTTTTT.

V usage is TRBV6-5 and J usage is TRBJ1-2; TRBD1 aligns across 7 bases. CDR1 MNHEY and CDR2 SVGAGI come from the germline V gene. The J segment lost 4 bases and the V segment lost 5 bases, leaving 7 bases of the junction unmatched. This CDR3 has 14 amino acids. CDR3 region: CASSPLTGRYGYTF. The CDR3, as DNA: TGTGCCAGCAGTCCCTTGACAGGGCGCTATGGCTACACCTTC.

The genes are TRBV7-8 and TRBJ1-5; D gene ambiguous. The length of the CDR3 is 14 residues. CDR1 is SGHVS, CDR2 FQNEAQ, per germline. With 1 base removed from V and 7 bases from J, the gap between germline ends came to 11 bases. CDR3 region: CASSLGQPGQPQHF. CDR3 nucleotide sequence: TGTGCCAGCAGCTTAGGGCAGCCGGGGCAGCCCCAGCATTTT.

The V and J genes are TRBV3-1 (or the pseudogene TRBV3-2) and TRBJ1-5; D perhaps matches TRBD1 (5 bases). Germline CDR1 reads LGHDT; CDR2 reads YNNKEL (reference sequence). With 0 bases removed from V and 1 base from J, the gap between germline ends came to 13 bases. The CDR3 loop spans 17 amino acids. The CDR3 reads CASSQEFPGISNQPQHF. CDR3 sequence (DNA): TGTGCCAGCAGCCAAGAGTTCCCAGGGATAAGCAATCAGCCCCAGCATTTT.

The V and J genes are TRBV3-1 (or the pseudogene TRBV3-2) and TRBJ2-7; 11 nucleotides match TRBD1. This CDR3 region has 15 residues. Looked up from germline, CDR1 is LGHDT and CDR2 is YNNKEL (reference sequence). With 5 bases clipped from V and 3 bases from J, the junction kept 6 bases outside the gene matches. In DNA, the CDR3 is TGTGCCAGCAGCTGGGCCGGGACAGGGGGCTACGAGCAGTACTTC. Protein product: CASSWAGTGGYEQYF.

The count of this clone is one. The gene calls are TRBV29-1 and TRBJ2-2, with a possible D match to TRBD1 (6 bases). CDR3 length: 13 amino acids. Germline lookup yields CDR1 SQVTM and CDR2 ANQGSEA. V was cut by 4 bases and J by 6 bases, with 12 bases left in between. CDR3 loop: CSVGGLLAGELFF. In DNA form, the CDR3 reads TGCAGCGTTGGGGGGCTTCTGGCCGGGGAGCTGTTTTTT.

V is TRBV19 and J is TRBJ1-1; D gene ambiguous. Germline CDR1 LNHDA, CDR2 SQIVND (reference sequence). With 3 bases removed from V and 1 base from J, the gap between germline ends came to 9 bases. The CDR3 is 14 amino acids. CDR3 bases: TGTGCCAGTAGTATGGCCAGAGGGAACACTGAAGCTTTCTTT. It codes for CASSMARGNTEAFF.

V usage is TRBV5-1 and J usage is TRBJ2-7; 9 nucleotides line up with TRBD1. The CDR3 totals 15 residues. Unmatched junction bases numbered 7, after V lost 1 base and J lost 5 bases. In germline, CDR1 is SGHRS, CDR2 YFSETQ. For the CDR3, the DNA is TGCGCCAGCAGCTTGTCGGGACAGGGTAGAAACGAGCAGTACTTC. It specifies CASSLSGQGRNEQYF.

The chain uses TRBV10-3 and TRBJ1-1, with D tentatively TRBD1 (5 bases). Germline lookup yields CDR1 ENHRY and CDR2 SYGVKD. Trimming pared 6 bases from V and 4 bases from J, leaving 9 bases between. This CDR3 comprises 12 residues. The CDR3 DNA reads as TGTGCCATCAGGGGGCGAGGCACTGAAGCTTTCTTT. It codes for CAIRGRGTEAFF.

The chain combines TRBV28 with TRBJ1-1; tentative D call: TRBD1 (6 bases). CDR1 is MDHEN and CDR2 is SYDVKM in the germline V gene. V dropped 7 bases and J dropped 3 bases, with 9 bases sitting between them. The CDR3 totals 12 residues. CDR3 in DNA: TGTGCCAGCAAGGGGGGGCACACTGAAGCTTTCTTT. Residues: CASKGGHTEAFF.

CDR3 loop: CASSHIQTGVYGYTF. The DNA of the CDR3 is TGTGCCAGCAGTCACATCCAGACAGGGGTCTATGGCTACACCTTC. The V gene is TRBV27, the J gene TRBJ1-2; 8 nucleotides align to TRBD1. The CDR3 sequence is 15 residues long. Germline CDR1 and CDR2: MNHEY and SMNVEV (reference sequence). The trim removed 5 bases at V and 4 bases at J, leaving 9 bases unmatched.

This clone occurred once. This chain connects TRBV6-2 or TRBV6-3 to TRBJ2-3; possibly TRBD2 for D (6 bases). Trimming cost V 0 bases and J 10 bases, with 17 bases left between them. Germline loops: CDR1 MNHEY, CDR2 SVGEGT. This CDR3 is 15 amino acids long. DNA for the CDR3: TGTGCCAGCAGTTACTCGACGGCAGGAGGGGTATCGCAGTATTTT. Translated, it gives CASSYSTAGGVSQYF.